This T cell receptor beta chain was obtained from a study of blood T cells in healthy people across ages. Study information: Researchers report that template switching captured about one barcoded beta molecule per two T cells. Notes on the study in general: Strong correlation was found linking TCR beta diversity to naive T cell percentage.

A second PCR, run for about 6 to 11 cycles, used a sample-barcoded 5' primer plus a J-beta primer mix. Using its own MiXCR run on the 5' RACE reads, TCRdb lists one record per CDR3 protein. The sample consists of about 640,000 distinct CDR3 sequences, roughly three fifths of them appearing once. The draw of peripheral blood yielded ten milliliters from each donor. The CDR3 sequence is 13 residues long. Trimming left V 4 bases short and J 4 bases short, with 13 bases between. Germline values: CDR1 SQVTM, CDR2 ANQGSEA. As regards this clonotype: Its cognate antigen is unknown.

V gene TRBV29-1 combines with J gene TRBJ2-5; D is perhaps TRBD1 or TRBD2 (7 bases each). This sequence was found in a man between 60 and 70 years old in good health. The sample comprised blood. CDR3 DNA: TGCAGCGTTGGGGGGAGGGGGCGAGAGACCCAGTACTTC. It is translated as CSVGGRGRETQYF.